This T cell receptor (beta chain) was captured by sequencing in a study of blood T cell repertoires in COVID-19. Study-wide context: PBMCs, B-cell-depleted T cells, or T cells provided the cDNA or gDNA that made up the material.

V shed 2 bases, J shed 4 bases, and the junction held 12 bases outside the gene matches. The CDR3 sequence is 18 residues long. The germline gives CDR1 LNHNV, CDR2 YYDKDF (reference sequence). TCRdb's copy holds only in-frame clones and misses some; the assay was immunoSEQ multiplex PCR. This sample has approximately 210,000 clones, with roughly 87% found just once. Sequenced input: peripheral blood. The TCR was taken from a man aged 35 to 55 with active or convalescent COVID-19. The chain recombines TRBV15 with TRBJ2-1; 9 bases are a match to TRBD2. DNA for the CDR3: TGTGCCACCAGCAGAACCCTTATGAGCGGGAGGTCGTACAATGAGCAGTTCTTC. Protein sequence: CATSRTLMSGRSYNEQFF.